One sample yielded the 12 T cell receptor beta chains listed below, sequenced in a study of OX40 agonist ivuxolimab in advanced cancers. TCRdb keeps only in-frame clones here, not all; method: immunoSEQ multiplex PCR. This table holds about 98,000 clones, roughly 87% found once. The sequences come from CD4+ or CD8+ T cells sorted from blood, collected in a trial of the OX40 agonist ivuxolimab. These receptor sequences come from an adult with an advanced solid tumor such as melanoma, head and neck, liver or kidney cancer.

The chain couples TRBV13 to TRBJ1-3; D is undetermined. The CDR3 length is 16 residues. Germline V CDR1 and CDR2: PRHDT, FYEKMQ (reference sequence). The V gene lost 1 base and the J gene lost 2 bases, with 12 bases spanning the gap. CDR3 amino acids: CASSLEGRVTGNTIYF. For the CDR3, the DNA is TGTGCCAGCAGCTTAGAGGGCAGAGTGACTGGAAACACCATATATTTT.

V usage is TRBV5-1 and J usage is TRBJ2-3; 7 positions agree with TRBD1. The V segment lost 4 bases and the J segment 4 bases; nucleotides outside the gene matches: 3. The germline V gene encodes CDR1 SGHRS and CDR2 YFSETQ. This CDR3 contains 13 residues. CDR3 region: CASSPTGADTQYF. The CDR3 DNA reads TGCGCCAGCAGCCCAACAGGGGCAGATACGCAGTATTTT.

This chain connects TRBV19 to TRBJ1-5, with TRBD1 as a possible D gene (5 bases). Between the trimmed V and J ends, which lost 3 bases and 2 bases, there was a span of 14 bases. There are 16 residues in the CDR3. Germline CDR1 reads LNHDA; CDR2 reads SQIVND (reference sequence). The CDR3: CASSMFGAGGNQPQHF. DNA for the CDR3: TGTGCCAGTAGTATGTTTGGGGCTGGGGGCAATCAGCCCCAGCATTTT.

The chain is built from TRBV4-2 and TRBJ2-7; D is unclear. The CDR3 runs to 17 residues. Trimming took off 1 base at V and 3 bases at J, with 19 bases between the two ends. The germline CDR1 and CDR2 sequences are LGHNA and YNFKEQ. The CDR3 region is CASSQVVIGQTDYEQYF. The CDR3 DNA reads TGTGCCAGCAGCCAAGTCGTAATAGGGCAGACGGACTACGAGCAGTACTTC.

The table lists this clone with a few counts. The rearrangement joins TRBV10-3 to TRBJ2-3, with D possibly being TRBD2 (6 bases). CDR3 length: 15 residues. The ends were cut back, 6 bases at V and 2 bases at J, with 15 bases in the middle. Germline CDR1 is ENHRY and CDR2 is SYGVKD. The CDR3 DNA sequence: TGTGCCATCAGGCCGGGACTGGATTCCACAGATACGCAGTATTTT. Translating it yields CAIRPGLDSTDTQYF.

The V gene is TRBV2, the J gene TRBJ1-2; unclear D gene. This CDR3 comprises 13 residues. V lost 4 bases and J 0 bases, leaving 6 bases between the germline ends. The germline CDR1 and CDR2 sequences are SNHLY and FYNNEI. The CDR3 is CASSVQANYGYTF. The CDR3 coding sequence is TGTGCCAGCAGTGTACAAGCTAACTATGGCTACACCTTC.

The rearrangement joins TRBV7-9 to TRBJ2-7; possibly TRBD2 for D (6 bases). The CDR3 has 16 residues. Germline CDR1 SEHNR, CDR2 FQNEAQ (reference sequence). V dropped 4 bases and J dropped 2 bases, with 18 bases sitting between them. CDR3 DNA: TGTGCCAGCAGCTCAGTAATAGTGGGGGGACCCTACGAGCAGTACTTC. It is translated as CASSSVIVGGPYEQYF.

V is TRBV5-4 and J is TRBJ2-5; D not certain. The V gene lost 4 bases and the J gene lost 2 bases, with 9 bases spanning the gap. Germline V gives CDR1 SGHNT, CDR2 YYREEE (reference sequence). This CDR3 has 13 residues. The CDR3 nucleotides are TGTGCCAGCAGCGCCGGGTCTCAAGAGACCCAGTACTTC. Amino acids: CASSAGSQETQYF.

J is TRBJ2-3 and V is TRBV18, with D possibly TRBD2 on 7 matching bases. V lost 5 bases and J 6 bases, leaving 9 bases between the germline ends. The CDR3 has 12 amino acids. Germline values: CDR1 KGHSH, CDR2 LQKENI. The CDR3 spells CASSGGADTQYF. The CDR3 bases are TGTGCCAGCTCAGGGGGGGCGGATACGCAGTATTTT. The full variable domain, completed using reference TRBV18 and TRBJ2-3, is NAGVMQNPRHLVRRRGQEARLRCSPMKGHSHVYWYRQLPEEGLKFMVYLQKENIIDESGMPKERFSAEFPKEGPSILRIQQVVRGDSAAYFCASSGGADTQYFGPGTRLTVL.

The chain uses TRBV5-1 and TRBJ1-5, with a tentative D call TRBD1 (5 bases). Trimming left V 0 bases short and J 4 bases short, with 11 bases between. Germline-derived CDR1 and CDR2 are SGHRS and YFSETQ. The CDR3 has 15 amino acids. CDR3 in amino acids: CASSLGGTENQPQHF. For the CDR3, the DNA is TGCGCCAGCAGCTTGGGAGGGACGGAAAATCAGCCCCAGCATTTT.

V and J are TRBV7-2 and TRBJ1-3, with unresolved D. V was clipped by 1 base and J by 4 bases, with 5 bases between them. The CDR3 sequence is 13 residues long. Germline V CDR1 and CDR2: SGHTA, FQGNSA. The CDR3 reads CASSLDYGNTIYF. The CDR3 region has the DNA TGTGCCAGCAGCTTAGATTACGGAAACACCATATATTTT.

The chain is built from TRBV14 and TRBJ2-7; D remains ambiguous. The germline CDR1 and CDR2 sequences are SGHDN and FVKESK. Deletions cut 0 bases from V and 4 bases from J, with 10 bases between. This CDR3 region has 14 residues. The CDR3 DNA reads TGTGCCAGCAGCCAAGATATTAGGTGGTACGAGCAGTACTTC. The encoded protein is CASSQDIRWYEQYF.